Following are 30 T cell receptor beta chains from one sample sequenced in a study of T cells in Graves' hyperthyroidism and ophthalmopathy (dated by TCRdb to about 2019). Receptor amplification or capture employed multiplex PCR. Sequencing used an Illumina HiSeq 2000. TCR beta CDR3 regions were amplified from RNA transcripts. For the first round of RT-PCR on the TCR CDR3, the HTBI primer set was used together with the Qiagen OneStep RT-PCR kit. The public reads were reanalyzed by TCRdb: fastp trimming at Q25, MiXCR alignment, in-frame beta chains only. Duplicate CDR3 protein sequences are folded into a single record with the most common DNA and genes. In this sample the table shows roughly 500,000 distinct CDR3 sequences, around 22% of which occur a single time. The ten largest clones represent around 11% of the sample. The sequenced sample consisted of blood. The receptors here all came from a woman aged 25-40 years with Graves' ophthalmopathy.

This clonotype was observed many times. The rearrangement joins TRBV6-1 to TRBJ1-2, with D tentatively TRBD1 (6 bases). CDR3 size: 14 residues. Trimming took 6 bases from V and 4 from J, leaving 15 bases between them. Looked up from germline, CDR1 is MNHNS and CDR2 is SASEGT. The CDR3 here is CASRGTGRPYGYTF. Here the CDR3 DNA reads TGTGCCAGCAGAGGAACAGGGAGGCCCTATGGCTACACCTTC.

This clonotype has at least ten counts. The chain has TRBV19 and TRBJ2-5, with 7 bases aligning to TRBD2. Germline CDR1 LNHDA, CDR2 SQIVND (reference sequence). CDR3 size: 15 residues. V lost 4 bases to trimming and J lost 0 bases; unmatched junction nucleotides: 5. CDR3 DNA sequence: TGTGCCAGTAGTAGTAACGCGGGGGACCAAGAGACCCAGTACTTC. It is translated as CASSSNAGDQETQYF.

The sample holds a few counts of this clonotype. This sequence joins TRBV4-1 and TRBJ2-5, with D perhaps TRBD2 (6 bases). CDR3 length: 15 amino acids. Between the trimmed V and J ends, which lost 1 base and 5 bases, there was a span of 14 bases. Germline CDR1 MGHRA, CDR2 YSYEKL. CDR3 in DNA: TGCGCCAGCAGCCAAGGGACTAACGTTCAGGAGACCCAGTACTTC. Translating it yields CASSQGTNVQETQYF.

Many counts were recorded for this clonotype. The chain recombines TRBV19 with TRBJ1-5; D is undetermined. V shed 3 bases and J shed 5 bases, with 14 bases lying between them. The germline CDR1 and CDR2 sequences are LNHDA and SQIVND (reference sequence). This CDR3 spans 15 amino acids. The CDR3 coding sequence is TGTGCCAGTAGTATGTCCAGAGGTCCTTATCAGCCCCAGCATTTT. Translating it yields CASSMSRGPYQPQHF.

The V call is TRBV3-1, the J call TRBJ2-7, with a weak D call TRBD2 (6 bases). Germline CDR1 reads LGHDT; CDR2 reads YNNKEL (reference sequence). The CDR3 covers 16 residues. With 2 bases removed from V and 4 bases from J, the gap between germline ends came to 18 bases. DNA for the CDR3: TGTGCCAGCAGCCAACTCACGGGGGACTTGCATTACGAGCAGTACTTC. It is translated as CASSQLTGDLHYEQYF.

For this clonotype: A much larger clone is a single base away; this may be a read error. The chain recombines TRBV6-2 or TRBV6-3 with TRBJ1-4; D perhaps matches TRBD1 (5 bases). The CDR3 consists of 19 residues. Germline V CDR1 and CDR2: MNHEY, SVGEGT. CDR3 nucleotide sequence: TGTGCCAGCAGTTACACCGCGCGCAAAGGGGCTGCAACTAATGTAAAACTGTTTTTT. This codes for CASSYTARKGAATNVKLFF.

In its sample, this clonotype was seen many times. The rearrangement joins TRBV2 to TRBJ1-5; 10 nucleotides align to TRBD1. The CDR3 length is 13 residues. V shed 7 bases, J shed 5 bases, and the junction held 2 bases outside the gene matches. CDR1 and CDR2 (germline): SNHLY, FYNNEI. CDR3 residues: CASKGTGDQPQHF. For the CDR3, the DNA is TGTGCCAGCAAGGGGACAGGGGATCAGCCCCAGCATTTT.

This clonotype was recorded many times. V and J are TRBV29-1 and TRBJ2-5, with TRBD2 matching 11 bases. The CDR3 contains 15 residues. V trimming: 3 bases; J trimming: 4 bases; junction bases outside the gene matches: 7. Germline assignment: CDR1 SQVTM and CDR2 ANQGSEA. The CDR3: CSVELAGGRRETQYF. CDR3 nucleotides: TGCAGCGTTGAGCTAGCGGGGGGCCGGAGAGAGACCCAGTACTTC.

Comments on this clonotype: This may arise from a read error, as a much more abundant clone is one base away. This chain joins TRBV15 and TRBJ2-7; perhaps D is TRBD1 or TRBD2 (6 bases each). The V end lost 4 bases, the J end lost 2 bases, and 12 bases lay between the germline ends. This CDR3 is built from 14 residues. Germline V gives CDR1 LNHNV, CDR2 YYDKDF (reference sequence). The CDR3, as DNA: TGTGCCACCAGCACCTGGGGGGCCCCCTACGAGCAGTACTTC. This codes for CATSTWGAPYEQYF.

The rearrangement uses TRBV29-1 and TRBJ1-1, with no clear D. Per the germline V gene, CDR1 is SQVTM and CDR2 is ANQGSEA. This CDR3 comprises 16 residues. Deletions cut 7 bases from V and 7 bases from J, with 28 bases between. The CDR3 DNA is TGCAGCGCTATAGTCGGGGTTGCGGTTCGGGGAAATGAAGCTTTCTTT. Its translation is CSAIVGVAVRGNEAFF.

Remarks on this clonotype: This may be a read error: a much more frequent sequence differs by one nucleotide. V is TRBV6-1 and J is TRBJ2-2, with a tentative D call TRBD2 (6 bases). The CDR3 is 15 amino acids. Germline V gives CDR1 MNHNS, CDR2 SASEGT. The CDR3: CASSLTSYNTGELCF. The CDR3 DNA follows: TGTGCCAGCAGTCTGACTAGTTACAACACCGGGGAGCTGTGTTTT.

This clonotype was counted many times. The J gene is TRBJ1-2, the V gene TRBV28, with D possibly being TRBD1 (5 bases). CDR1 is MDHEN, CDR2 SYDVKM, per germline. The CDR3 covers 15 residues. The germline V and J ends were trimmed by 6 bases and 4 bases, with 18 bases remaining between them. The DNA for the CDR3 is TGTGCCAGCAGAGCTCGCGGGGGAGGCCTCTATGGCTACACCTTC. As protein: CASRARGGGLYGYTF.

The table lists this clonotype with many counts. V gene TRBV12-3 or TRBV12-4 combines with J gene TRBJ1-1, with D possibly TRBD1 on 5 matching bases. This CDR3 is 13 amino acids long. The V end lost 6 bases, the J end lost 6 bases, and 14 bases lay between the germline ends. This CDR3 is CASRPDIDPEAFF. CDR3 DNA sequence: TGTGCCAGCAGACCGGACATAGATCCTGAAGCTTTCTTT.

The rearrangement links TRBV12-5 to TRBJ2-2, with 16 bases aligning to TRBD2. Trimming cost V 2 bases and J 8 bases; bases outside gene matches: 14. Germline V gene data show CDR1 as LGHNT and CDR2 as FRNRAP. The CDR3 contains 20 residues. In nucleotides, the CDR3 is TGTGCTAGTGGTTTGAAACCCGGGACTAGCGGGAGGGTGAAAGCTGGGGAGCTGTTTTTT. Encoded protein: CASGLKPGTSGRVKAGELFF.

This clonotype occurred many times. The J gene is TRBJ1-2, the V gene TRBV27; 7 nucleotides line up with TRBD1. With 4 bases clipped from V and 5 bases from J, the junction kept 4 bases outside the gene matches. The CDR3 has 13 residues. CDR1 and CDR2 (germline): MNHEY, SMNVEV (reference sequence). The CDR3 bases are TGTGCCAGCAGTTCCGAGACAGGGTATGGCTACACCTTC. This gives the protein CASSSETGYGYTF.

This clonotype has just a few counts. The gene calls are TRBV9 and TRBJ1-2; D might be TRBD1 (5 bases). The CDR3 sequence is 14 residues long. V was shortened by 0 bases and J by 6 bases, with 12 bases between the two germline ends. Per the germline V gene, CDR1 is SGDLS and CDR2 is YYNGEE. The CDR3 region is CASSVGWTPDGYTF. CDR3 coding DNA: TGTGCCAGCAGCGTAGGTTGGACACCAGATGGCTACACCTTC.

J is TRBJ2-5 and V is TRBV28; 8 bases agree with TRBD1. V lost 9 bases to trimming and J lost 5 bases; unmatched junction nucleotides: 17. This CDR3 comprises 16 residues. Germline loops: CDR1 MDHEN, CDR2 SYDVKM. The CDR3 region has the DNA TGTGCCAGACACGGGCGGCAGGGGGCTTCCAGGGAGACCCAGTACTTC. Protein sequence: CARHGRQGASRETQYF.

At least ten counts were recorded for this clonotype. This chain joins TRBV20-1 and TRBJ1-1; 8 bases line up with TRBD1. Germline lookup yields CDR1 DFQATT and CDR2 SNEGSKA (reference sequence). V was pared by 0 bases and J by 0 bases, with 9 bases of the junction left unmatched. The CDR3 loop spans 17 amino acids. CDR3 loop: CSARDLDRAPLNTEAFF. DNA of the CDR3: TGCAGTGCTAGAGATCTGGACAGGGCGCCCCTGAACACTGAAGCTTTCTTT.

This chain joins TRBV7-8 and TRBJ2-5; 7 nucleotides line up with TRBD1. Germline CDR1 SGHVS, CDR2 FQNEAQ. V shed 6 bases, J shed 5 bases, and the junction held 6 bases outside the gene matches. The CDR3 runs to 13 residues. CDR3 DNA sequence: TGTGCCAGCAGACGGACAGGCATTGAGACCCAGTACTTC. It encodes CASRRTGIETQYF. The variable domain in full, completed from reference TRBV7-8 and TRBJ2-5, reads GAGVSQSPRYKVAKRGQDVALRCDPISGHVSLFWYQQALGQGPEFLTYFQNEAQLDKSGLPSDRFFAERPEGSVSTLKIQRTQQEDSAVYLCASRRTGIETQYFGPGTRLLVL.

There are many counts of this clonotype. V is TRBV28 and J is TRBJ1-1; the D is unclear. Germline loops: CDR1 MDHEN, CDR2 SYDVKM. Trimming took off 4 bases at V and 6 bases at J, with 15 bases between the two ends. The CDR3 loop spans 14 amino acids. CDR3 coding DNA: TGTGCCAGCAGTTCTGCCCAGCACCCAGCTGAAGCTTTCTTT. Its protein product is CASSSAQHPAEAFF.

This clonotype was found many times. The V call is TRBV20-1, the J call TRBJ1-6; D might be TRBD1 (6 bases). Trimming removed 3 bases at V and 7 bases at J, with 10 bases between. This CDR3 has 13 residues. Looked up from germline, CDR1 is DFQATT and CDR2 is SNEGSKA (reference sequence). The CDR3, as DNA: TGCAGTGCTAGTGGACAGCTAAATTCACCCCTCCACTTT. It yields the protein CSASGQLNSPLHF.

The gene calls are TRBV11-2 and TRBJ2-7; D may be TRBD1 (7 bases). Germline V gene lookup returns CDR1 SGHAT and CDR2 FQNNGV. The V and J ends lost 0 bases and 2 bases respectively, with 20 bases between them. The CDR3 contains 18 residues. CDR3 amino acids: CASSLEWRVQGSAYEQYF. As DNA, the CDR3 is TGTGCCAGCAGCTTAGAGTGGAGGGTACAGGGGAGTGCCTACGAGCAGTACTTC. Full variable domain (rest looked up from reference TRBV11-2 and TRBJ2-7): EAGVAQSPRYKIIEKRQSVAFWCNPISGHATLYWYQQILGQGPKLLIQFQNNGVVDDSQLPKDRFSAERLKGVDSTLKIQPAKLEDSAVYLCASSLEWRVQGSAYEQYFGPGTRLTVT.

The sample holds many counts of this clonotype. The CDR3, as DNA: TGCAGCGTTGAAGGAGGGCGGATGAACACTGAAGCTTTCTTT. This gives the protein CSVEGGRMNTEAFF. This rearrangement joins TRBV29-1 to TRBJ1-1, with D unresolved. This CDR3 spans 14 amino acids. Germline-derived CDR1 and CDR2 are SQVTM and ANQGSEA. Trimming cost V 1 base and J 0 bases, with 9 bases left between them. Full variable domain (missing parts from reference TRBV29-1 and TRBJ1-1): SAVISQKPSRDICQRGTSLTIQCQVDSQVTMMFWYRQQPGQSLTLIATANQGSEATYESGFVIDKFPISRPNLTFSTLTVSNMSPEDSSIYLCSVEGGRMNTEAFFGQGTRLTVV.

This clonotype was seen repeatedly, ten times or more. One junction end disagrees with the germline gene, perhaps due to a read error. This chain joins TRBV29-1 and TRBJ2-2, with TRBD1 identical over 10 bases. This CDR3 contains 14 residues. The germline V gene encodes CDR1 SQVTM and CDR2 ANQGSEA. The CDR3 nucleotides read TGCAGCGTCGAAGGGACAGGGGTTACGGGGGAGCTGTTTTTT. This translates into CSVEGTGVTGELFF.

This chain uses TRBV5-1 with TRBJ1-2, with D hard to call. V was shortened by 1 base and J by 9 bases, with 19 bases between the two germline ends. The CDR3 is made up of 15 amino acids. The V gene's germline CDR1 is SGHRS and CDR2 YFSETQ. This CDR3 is CASSLSQARGYSYTF. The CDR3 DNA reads TGCGCCAGCAGCTTGTCCCAGGCCCGAGGATATAGCTACACCTTC.

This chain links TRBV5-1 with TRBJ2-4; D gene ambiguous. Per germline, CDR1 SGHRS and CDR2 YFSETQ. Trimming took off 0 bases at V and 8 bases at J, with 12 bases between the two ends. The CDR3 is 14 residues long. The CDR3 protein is CASSLAGPVDIQYF. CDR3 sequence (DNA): TGCGCCAGCAGCTTGGCGGGCCCCGTCGACATTCAGTACTTC.

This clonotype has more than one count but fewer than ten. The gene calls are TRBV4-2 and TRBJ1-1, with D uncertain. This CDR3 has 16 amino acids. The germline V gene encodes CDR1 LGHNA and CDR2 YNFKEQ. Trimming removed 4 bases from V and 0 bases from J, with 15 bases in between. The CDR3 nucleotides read TGTGCCAGCAGCCTCAACAGAGATTTCGTGAACACTGAAGCTTTCTTT. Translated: CASSLNRDFVNTEAFF.

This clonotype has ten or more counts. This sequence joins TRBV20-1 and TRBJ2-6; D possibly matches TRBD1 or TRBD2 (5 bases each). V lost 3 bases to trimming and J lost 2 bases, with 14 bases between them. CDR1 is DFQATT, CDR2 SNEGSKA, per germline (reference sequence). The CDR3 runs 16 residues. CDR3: CSASERGRAGANVLTF. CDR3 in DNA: TGCAGTGCTAGCGAGAGGGGCAGGGCTGGGGCCAACGTCCTGACTTTC.

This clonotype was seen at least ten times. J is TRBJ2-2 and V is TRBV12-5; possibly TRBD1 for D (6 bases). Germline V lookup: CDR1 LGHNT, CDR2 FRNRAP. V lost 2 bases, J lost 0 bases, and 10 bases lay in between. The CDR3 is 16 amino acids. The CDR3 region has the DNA TGTGCTAGTGGTTTGATAACAGGGCCGAACACCGGGGAGCTGTTTTTT. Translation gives CASGLITGPNTGELFF.

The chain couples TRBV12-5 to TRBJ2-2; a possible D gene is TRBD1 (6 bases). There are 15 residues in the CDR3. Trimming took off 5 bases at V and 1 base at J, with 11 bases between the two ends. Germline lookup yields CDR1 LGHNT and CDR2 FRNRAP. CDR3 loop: CASGGDTLNTGELFF. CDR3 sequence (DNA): TGTGCTAGTGGTGGGGACACCTTGAACACCGGGGAGCTGTTTTTT.